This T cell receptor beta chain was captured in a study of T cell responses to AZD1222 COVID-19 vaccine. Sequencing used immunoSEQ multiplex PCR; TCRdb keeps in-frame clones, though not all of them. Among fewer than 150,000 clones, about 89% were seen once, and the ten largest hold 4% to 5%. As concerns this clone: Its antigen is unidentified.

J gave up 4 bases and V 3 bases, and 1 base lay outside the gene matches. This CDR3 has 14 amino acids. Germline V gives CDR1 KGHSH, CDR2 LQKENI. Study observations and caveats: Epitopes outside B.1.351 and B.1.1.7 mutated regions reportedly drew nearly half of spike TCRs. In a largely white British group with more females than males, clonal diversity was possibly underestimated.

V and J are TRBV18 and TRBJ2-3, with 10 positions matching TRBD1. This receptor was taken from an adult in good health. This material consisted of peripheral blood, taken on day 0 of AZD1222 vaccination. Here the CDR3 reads CASSPGQGADTQYF. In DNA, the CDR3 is TGTGCCAGCTCACCCGGACAGGGGGCAGATACGCAGTATTTT.